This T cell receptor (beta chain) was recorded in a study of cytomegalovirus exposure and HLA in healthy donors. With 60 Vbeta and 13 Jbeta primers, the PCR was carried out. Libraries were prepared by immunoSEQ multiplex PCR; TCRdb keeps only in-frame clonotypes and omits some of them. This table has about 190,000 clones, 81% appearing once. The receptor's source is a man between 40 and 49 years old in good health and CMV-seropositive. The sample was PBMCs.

CDR3 loop: CASSFFGATNEKLFF. The CDR3 coding sequence is TGTGCCAGCAGTTTCTTTGGAGCAACTAATGAAAAACTGTTTTTT. This chain joins TRBV28 and TRBJ1-4; D ambiguous. Trimming removed 3 bases from V and 0 bases from J, with 8 bases in between. The CDR3 totals 15 residues. Germline V gene sequence: CDR1 MDHEN, CDR2 SYDVKM.